These 32 T cell receptor beta chains were sequenced from one sample in a study of T-cell memory formation after mild COVID-19. TCRdb re-derived calls from the 5' RACE reads in MiXCR, one entry per CDR3 protein. The profile shows about 430,000 distinct CDR3 sequences, 20% to 25% of them singletons. The material sequenced was PBMCs or a T cell subset sorted from them (not recorded which). Receptor source: an adult woman who had mild COVID-19 (a few samples of this study predate the infection). Cell type and time point are not known.

This clonotype has only a few counts. The chain combines TRBV12-3 or TRBV12-4 with TRBJ1-5; D is unclear. With 3 bases removed from V and 7 bases from J, the gap between germline ends came to 13 bases. CDR3 size: 14 residues. The CDR3 DNA reads as TGTGCCAGCAGTTTCCACGGTCTTGACCAGCCCCAGCATTTT. This encodes CASSFHGLDQPQHF.

With regard to this clonotype: It is likely a read error, because the conserved phenylalanine at the end of the CDR3 is missing. J is TRBJ2-7 and V is TRBV12-3 or TRBV12-4; D is unclear. V was pared by 5 bases and J by 3 bases, with 5 bases between. This CDR3 region has 11 residues. For the CDR3, the DNA is TGTGCCAGCAGTAAACTCTACGAGCAGTACCTC. This encodes CASSKLYEQYL.

This clonotype has only a few counts. DNA of the CDR3: TGTGCCAGCAGTTACCGGGACAGGGGGGCCTATGAGCAGTTCTTC. Encoded protein: CASSYRDRGAYEQFF. The chain carries TRBV6-2 or TRBV6-3 and TRBJ2-1; 11 bases match TRBD1. The CDR3 extends over 15 amino acids. V gave up 2 bases and J gave up 8 bases; unmatched junction bases: 5. Germline V gene lookup returns CDR1 MNHEY and CDR2 SVGEGT.

The chain has TRBV19 and TRBJ2-3; 7 nucleotides match TRBD2. This CDR3 spans 16 amino acids. Per the germline V gene, CDR1 is LNHDA and CDR2 is SQIVND (reference sequence). V lost 1 base and J lost 3; bases outside the gene matches: 7. CDR3 nucleotide sequence: TGTGCCAGTAGTATAGGCGCGGGGGTTTCGACAGATACGCAGTATTTT. Its protein product is CASSIGAGVSTDTQYF.

The rearrangement links TRBV7-9 to TRBJ2-2; no definite D call. Trimming pared 7 bases from V and 8 bases from J, leaving 14 bases between. CDR3 length: 13 residues. Germline CDR1 and CDR2: SEHNR and FQNEAQ (reference sequence). The CDR3 sequence: CASTLPGPGELFF. DNA for the CDR3: TGTGCCAGCACCCTGCCTGGTCCTGGGGAGCTGTTTTTT.

V gene TRBV5-1 combines with J gene TRBJ2-3; D is unresolved. The V end lost 4 bases, the J end lost 6 bases, and 9 bases lay between the germline ends. Per the germline V gene, CDR1 is SGHRS and CDR2 is YFSETQ. The CDR3 has 12 residues. The DNA of the CDR3 is TGCGCCAGCAGCCCCAATTCGGATACGCAGTATTTT. Translated: CASSPNSDTQYF. The full variable domain, rest sourced from reference TRBV5-1 and TRBJ2-3, is KAGVTQTPRYLIKTRGQQVTLSCSPISGHRSVSWYQQTPGQGLQFLFEYFSETQRNKGNFPGRFSGRQFSNSRSEMNVSTLELGDSALYLCASSPNSDTQYFGPGTRLTVL.

The chain uses TRBV5-1 and TRBJ2-7, with D perhaps matching TRBD2 (7 bases). Germline V CDR1 and CDR2: SGHRS, YFSETQ. V was trimmed by 4 bases and J by 4 bases, leaving 15 bases between them. The CDR3 runs to 14 residues. The CDR3 protein is CASSAYAGAYEQYF. The CDR3 bases are TGCGCCAGCAGCGCTTATGCGGGGGCTTACGAGCAGTACTTC.

The chain uses TRBV24-1 and TRBJ1-4; D is perhaps TRBD1 (5 bases). This CDR3 comprises 18 residues. The V gene's germline CDR1 is KGHDR and CDR2 SFDVKD. Trimming stripped 8 bases from V and 2 bases from J, with 23 bases between. CDR3 sequence reads: CATKSAVRARATNEKLFF. Here the CDR3 DNA reads TGTGCCACCAAATCCGCAGTCCGGGCCAGGGCTACTAATGAAAAACTGTTTTTT.

V gene TRBV24-1 combines with J gene TRBJ2-3; D gene ambiguous. Germline CDR1 is KGHDR and CDR2 is SFDVKD. The CDR3 has 14 residues. Trimming left V 3 bases short and J 4 bases short, with 10 bases between. The CDR3 DNA reads TGTGCCACCAGTGATGGACGGAGCGCAGATACGCAGTATTTT. Its protein product is CATSDGRSADTQYF.

The genes are TRBV20-1 and TRBJ1-3; D is unresolved. Germline-derived CDR1 and CDR2 are DFQATT and SNEGSKA (reference sequence). The V and J ends lost 4 bases and 2 bases respectively, with 3 bases between them. The length of the CDR3 is 11 residues. The CDR3 is CSAKAGNTIYF. In nucleotides, the CDR3 is TGCAGTGCTAAGGCTGGAAACACCATATATTTT.

This clonotype was seen only a few times. The CDR3, as DNA: TGCAGTGCCCGAGCGGGGGGGCTCTACAATGAGCAGTTCTTC. It yields the protein CSARAGGLYNEQFF. This rearrangement joins TRBV20-1 to TRBJ2-1, with 10 bases matching TRBD2. The CDR3 has 14 residues. V lost 6 bases, J lost 3 bases, and 5 bases stayed unmatched. CDR1 DFQATT and CDR2 SNEGSKA come from the germline V gene (reference sequence).

V is TRBV24-1 and J is TRBJ2-2; 11 positions match TRBD2. CDR1 and CDR2 (germline): KGHDR, SFDVKD. This CDR3 contains 16 residues. The V and J ends lost 4 bases and 4 bases, in that order; junction bases with no gene match: 4. The CDR3, as DNA: TGTGCCACCAGTGACTTTAGCGGGGGGGCCACCGGGGAGCTGTTTTTT. It is translated as CATSDFSGGATGELFF.

The CDR3 DNA follows: TGTGCCAGCAGTTATTCCTCGGGGGGGGAAGCAGATACGCAGTATTTT. Translated, it gives CASSYSSGGEADTQYF. The chain uses TRBV6-5 and TRBJ2-3, with 8 bases lining up with TRBD2. The V gene's germline CDR1 is MNHEY and CDR2 SVGAGI. With 3 bases clipped from V and 4 bases from J, the junction kept 9 bases outside the gene matches. CDR3 size: 16 residues.

The genes are TRBV20-1 and TRBJ1-1, with D possibly matching TRBD1 (5 bases). This CDR3 spans 13 amino acids. CDR1 is DFQATT, CDR2 SNEGSKA, per germline (reference sequence). V was clipped by 4 bases and J by 6 bases, with 15 bases between them. The CDR3 is CSAKVGREAEAFF. The CDR3, as DNA: TGCAGTGCTAAGGTAGGCAGGGAAGCTGAAGCTTTCTTT.

This clonotype turned up a few times. V gene TRBV7-2 combines with J gene TRBJ1-2; perhaps TRBD1 as D (5 bases). This CDR3 spans 13 amino acids. CDR1 and CDR2 (germline): SGHTA, FQGNSA. V shed 0 bases and J shed 4 bases, with 6 bases lying between them. Here the CDR3 reads CASSLADSYGYTF. DNA for the CDR3: TGTGCCAGCAGCTTAGCCGACAGCTATGGCTACACCTTC.

This clonotype was counted a few times. The chain is built from TRBV7-3 and TRBJ2-3; D perhaps matches TRBD2 (6 bases). The germline V gene encodes CDR1 SGHTA and CDR2 FQGTGA. This CDR3 contains 15 residues. Trimming removed 3 bases at V and 1 base at J, with 11 bases between. In DNA, the CDR3 is TGTGCCAGCAGCTTGGAGGGATTAGGCACAGATACGCAGTATTTT. It codes for CASSLEGLGTDTQYF.

This clonotype showed up just a few times. The chain employs TRBV12-3 or TRBV12-4 and TRBJ2-7; D is perhaps TRBD1 (6 bases). This CDR3 spans 16 amino acids. The V end lost 6 bases, the J end lost 3 bases, and 21 bases lay between the germline ends. The CDR3 reads CASSDIRDTMYYEQYF. The DNA for the CDR3 is TGTGCCAGCAGCGACATCCGGGACACCATGTACTACGAGCAGTACTTC.

V and J are TRBV30 and TRBJ2-1; 7 bases are a match to TRBD2. From germline, CDR1 is GTSNPN and CDR2 SVGIG (reference sequence). The CDR3 sequence is 13 residues long. V dropped 0 bases and J dropped 9; count of bases not matched to a gene: 5. For the CDR3, the DNA is TGTGCCTGGAGTGTATCTTGGGGGGGTGAGCAGTTCTTC. Its protein product is CAWSVSWGGEQFF.

There are a few counts of this clonotype. This chain joins TRBV2 and TRBJ2-7; no clear D gene. The CDR3 runs to 15 residues. The germline gives CDR1 SNHLY, CDR2 FYNNEI. With 3 bases removed from V and 2 bases from J, the gap between germline ends came to 14 bases. CDR3 nucleotide sequence: TGTGCCAGCAGTGAGCTCCTTCATCAACCCTACGAGCAGTACTTC. Protein: CASSELLHQPYEQYF.

The V call is TRBV11-2, the J call TRBJ1-5; D is ambiguous. The germline gives CDR1 SGHAT, CDR2 FQNNGV. V was pared by 1 base and J by 7 bases, with 8 bases between. CDR3 length: 13 residues. CDR3 residues: CASSLGVKQPQHF. The CDR3 DNA reads as TGTGCCAGCAGCTTAGGGGTGAAGCAGCCCCAGCATTTT.

The sample holds many counts of this clonotype. The V and J genes are TRBV12-3 or TRBV12-4 and TRBJ2-3, with a weak D call TRBD2 (6 bases). The CDR3 contains 15 residues. The germline V and J ends were trimmed by 0 bases and 3 bases, with 10 bases remaining between them. CDR3 in amino acids: CASSLASGRTDTQYF. In DNA form, the CDR3 reads TGTGCCAGCAGTTTAGCGAGCGGGCGGACAGATACGCAGTATTTT.

The rearrangement uses TRBV7-9 and TRBJ2-7, with TRBD2 matching 8 bases. This CDR3 has 15 residues. The V gene's germline CDR1 is SEHNR and CDR2 FQNEAQ (reference sequence). Unmatched junction bases numbered 13, after V lost 11 bases and J lost 1 base. The CDR3 region has the DNA TGTGCCTATGGTTTGAGAGTAGCGGGATCCTACGAGCAGTACTTC. Encoded protein: CAYGLRVAGSYEQYF.

The J gene is TRBJ2-6, the V gene TRBV24-1; D remains unclear. The CDR3 length is 15 residues. The ends were cut back, 3 bases at V and 2 bases at J, with 7 bases in the middle. Germline V gene lookup returns CDR1 KGHDR and CDR2 SFDVKD. CDR3 bases: TGTGCCACCAGTGATGCAGGCACTGGGGCCAACGTCCTGACTTTC. This gives the protein CATSDAGTGANVLTF.

CDR3 sequence (DNA): TGTGCCAGCAGTTACCCCACTAGCGGGCGGAACACCGGGGAGCTGTTTTTT. Its protein product is CASSYPTSGRNTGELFF. The chain employs TRBV6-5 and TRBJ2-2; 9 positions agree with TRBD2. V shed 2 bases and J 1 base; nucleotides not matched to a gene: 5. Germline V CDR1 and CDR2: MNHEY, SVGAGI. The CDR3 loop spans 17 amino acids.

This clonotype was detected only a few times. The J gene is TRBJ2-7, the V gene TRBV18; TRBD1 might be the D (6 bases). V lost 5 bases and J 0 bases, leaving 14 bases between the germline ends. CDR3 length equals 15 residues. Germline V lookup: CDR1 KGHSH, CDR2 LQKENI. CDR3 loop: CASSNRQETSYEQYF. The CDR3 nucleotides read TGTGCCAGCTCAAATCGACAGGAAACCTCCTACGAGCAGTACTTC.

This clonotype occurred a few times. V gene TRBV7-8 combines with J gene TRBJ1-3; TRBD1 matches 7 bases. Germline V gene lookup returns CDR1 SGHVS and CDR2 FQNEAQ. J was trimmed by 4 bases and V by 5 bases; bases with no gene match: 8. The CDR3 extends over 15 amino acids. The CDR3 protein is CASSKFDRAGNTIYF. CDR3 nucleotide sequence: TGTGCCAGCAGCAAATTCGACAGGGCAGGAAACACCATATATTTT.

The chain links TRBV9 to TRBJ2-5, with 13 bases lining up with TRBD2. The CDR3 contains 16 residues. Trimming at V came to 2 bases and at J to 0 bases, leaving 1 base not matched to a gene. CDR1 is SGDLS and CDR2 is YYNGEE in the germline V gene. The CDR3 reads CASSVGLAGNQETQYF. The CDR3 nucleotides read TGTGCCAGCAGCGTGGGACTAGCGGGGAACCAAGAGACCCAGTACTTC.

The chain combines TRBV29-1 with TRBJ2-5; D is tentatively TRBD1 or TRBD2 (5 bases each). Deletions cut 6 bases from V and 1 base from J, with 18 bases between. The CDR3 is 15 residues long. The germline CDR1 and CDR2 sequences are SQVTM and ANQGSEA. CDR3 DNA sequence: TGCAGCGTGACAGCGAATCGGGGCTTCCAAGAGACCCAGTACTTC. Its translation: CSVTANRGFQETQYF.

V usage is TRBV3-1 and J usage is TRBJ1-2; D gene uncertain. The germline V gene has CDR1 LGHDT and CDR2 YNNKEL (reference sequence). The CDR3 has 13 amino acids. V was shortened by 1 base and J by 8 bases, with 11 bases between the two germline ends. The chain's CDR3 is CASSQVSQWGYTF. The DNA of the CDR3 is TGTGCCAGCAGCCAAGTCTCCCAGTGGGGCTACACCTTC. Based on the CDR3 plus reference TRBV3-1 and TRBJ1-2, the full variable domain is DTAVSQTPKYLVTQMGNDKSIKCEQNLGHDTMYWYKQDSKKFLKIMFSYNNKELIINETVPNRFSPKSPDKAHLNLHINSLELGDSAVYFCASSQVSQWGYTFGSGTRLTVV.

The chain couples TRBV9 to TRBJ1-2; perhaps TRBD1 as D (5 bases). V lost 5 bases and J 0 bases, leaving 8 bases between the germline ends. The CDR3 runs to 13 residues. The germline gives CDR1 SGDLS, CDR2 YYNGEE. CDR3 protein: CASSQGANYGYTF. CDR3 DNA sequence: TGTGCCAGCAGTCAAGGGGCTAACTATGGCTACACCTTC.

The chain links TRBV20-1 to TRBJ2-1; the match to TRBD2 covers 7 bases. After removal of 5 bases from V and 0 bases from J, the junction contained 7 bases not matched to a gene. This CDR3 has 15 residues. Germline CDR1 DFQATT, CDR2 SNEGSKA (reference sequence). CDR3: CSAVPGGSSYNEQFF. The CDR3 DNA reads as TGCAGTGCTGTCCCCGGGGGGAGCTCCTACAATGAGCAGTTCTTC.

This clonotype was counted a few times. The chain employs TRBV29-1 and TRBJ2-3; D not resolved. This CDR3 comprises 13 residues. Germline CDR1 and CDR2: SQVTM and ANQGSEA. V shed 4 bases and J shed 5 bases, with 13 bases lying between them. CDR3 DNA: TGCAGCGTTGGAGTTCCAGGCATAGATACGCAGTATTTT. It yields the protein CSVGVPGIDTQYF.